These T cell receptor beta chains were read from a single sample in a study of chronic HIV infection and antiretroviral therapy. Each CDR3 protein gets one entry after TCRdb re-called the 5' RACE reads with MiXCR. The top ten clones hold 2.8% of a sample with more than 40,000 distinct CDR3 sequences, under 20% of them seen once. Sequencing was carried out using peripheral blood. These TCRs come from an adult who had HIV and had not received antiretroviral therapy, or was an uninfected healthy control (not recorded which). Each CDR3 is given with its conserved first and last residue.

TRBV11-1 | CASSPKTGRYEQYF
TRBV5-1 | CASSLGQSNQPQHF
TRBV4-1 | CASSGGGPLEYF
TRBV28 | CASSLMTGPEETQYF
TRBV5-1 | CASSRKGDSKTKLAKNIQYF
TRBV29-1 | CSGKETIISTDTQYF
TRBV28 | CASNGEGPNEKLFF
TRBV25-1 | CASSEYGAGSYTF
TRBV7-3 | CASSNRAGAVSRNEQFF
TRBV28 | CASQKAPLEGNSPLHF
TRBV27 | CASSLVENTEAFF
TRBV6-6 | CASRGSTGMSEKLFF
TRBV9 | CASSPQGPNYGYTF
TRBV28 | CASRRDRQETQYF
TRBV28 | CASSLFQTGGNEQYF
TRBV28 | CASSPPDRDNEQFF
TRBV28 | CASSSGPFYEQYF
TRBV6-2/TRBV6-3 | CATEGESGTDTQYF
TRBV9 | CASSVLGVGEQFF
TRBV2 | CASSAGGSPTGELFF
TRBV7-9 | CASSLDGRQYF
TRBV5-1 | CASSPEGLDTANEQFF
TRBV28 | CASSFWSARLAEAFF
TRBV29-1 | CSARLGGEQYF
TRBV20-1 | CSATTSGFSTDTQYF
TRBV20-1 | CSATLVKNIQYF
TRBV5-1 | CASSLAFSSTDTQYF
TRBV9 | CASSPTGSGETQYF
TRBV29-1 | CSVASPSYEQYF
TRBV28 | CASSPLESEAFF
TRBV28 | CASSLGTFYTEAFF